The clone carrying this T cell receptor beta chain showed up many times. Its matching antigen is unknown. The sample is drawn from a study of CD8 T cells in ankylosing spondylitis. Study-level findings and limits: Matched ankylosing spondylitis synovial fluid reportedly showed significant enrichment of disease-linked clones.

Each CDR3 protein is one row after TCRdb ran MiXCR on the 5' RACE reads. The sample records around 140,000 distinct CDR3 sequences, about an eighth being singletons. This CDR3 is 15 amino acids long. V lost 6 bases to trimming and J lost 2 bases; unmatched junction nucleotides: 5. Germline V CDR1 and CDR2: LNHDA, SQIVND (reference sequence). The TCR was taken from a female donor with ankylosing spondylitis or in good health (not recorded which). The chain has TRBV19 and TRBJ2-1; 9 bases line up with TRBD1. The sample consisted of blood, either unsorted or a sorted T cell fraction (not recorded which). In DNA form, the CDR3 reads TGTGCCAGTAGCCTCGGGACAGGGACCTACAATGAGCAGTTCTTC. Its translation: CASSLGTGTYNEQFF.